This T cell receptor (beta chain) is drawn from a study of CD8 T cells in ankylosing spondylitis. Germline V gene data show CDR1 as DFQATT and CDR2 as SNEGSKA (reference sequence). The CDR3 is 15 residues long. Losses at the gene ends were 1 base for V and 3 bases for J; bases not matched to a gene: 4. This clonotype was seen at least ten times. Its antigen is still unknown. Each CDR3 protein is one row after TCRdb ran MiXCR on the 5' RACE reads. Here the sample spans under 250,000 distinct CDR3 sequences, roughly 8.2% being singletons. The study, taken as a whole, reports: A motif in TCR beta, a set of roughly 8 highly homologous variants, appeared characteristic of ankylosing spondylitis blood.

The source of this sequence is a female donor with ankylosing spondylitis or in good health (not recorded which). The sequenced material came from blood, either unsorted or a sorted T cell fraction (not recorded which). This rearrangement joins TRBV20-1 to TRBJ2-1; 9 nucleotides align to TRBD2. CDR3 sequence (DNA): TGCAGTGCTAGAGCCAGACTAGCGGTCTACAATGAGCAGTTCTTC. Translating gives CSARARLAVYNEQFF.